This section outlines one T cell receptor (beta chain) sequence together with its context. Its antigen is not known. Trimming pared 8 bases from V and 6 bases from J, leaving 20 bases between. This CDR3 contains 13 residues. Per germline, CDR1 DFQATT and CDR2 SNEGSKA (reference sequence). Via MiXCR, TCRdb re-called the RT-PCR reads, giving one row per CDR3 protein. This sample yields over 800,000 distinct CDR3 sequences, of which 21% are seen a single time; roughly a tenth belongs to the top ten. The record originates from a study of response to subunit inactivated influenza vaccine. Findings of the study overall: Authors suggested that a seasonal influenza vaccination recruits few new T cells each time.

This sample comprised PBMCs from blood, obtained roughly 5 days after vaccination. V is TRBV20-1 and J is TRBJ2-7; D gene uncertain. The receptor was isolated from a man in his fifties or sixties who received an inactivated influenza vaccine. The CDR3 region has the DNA TGCAGTTACTCCCGGGCCTCGCCCCCCGAGCAGTACTTC. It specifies CSYSRASPPEQYF.